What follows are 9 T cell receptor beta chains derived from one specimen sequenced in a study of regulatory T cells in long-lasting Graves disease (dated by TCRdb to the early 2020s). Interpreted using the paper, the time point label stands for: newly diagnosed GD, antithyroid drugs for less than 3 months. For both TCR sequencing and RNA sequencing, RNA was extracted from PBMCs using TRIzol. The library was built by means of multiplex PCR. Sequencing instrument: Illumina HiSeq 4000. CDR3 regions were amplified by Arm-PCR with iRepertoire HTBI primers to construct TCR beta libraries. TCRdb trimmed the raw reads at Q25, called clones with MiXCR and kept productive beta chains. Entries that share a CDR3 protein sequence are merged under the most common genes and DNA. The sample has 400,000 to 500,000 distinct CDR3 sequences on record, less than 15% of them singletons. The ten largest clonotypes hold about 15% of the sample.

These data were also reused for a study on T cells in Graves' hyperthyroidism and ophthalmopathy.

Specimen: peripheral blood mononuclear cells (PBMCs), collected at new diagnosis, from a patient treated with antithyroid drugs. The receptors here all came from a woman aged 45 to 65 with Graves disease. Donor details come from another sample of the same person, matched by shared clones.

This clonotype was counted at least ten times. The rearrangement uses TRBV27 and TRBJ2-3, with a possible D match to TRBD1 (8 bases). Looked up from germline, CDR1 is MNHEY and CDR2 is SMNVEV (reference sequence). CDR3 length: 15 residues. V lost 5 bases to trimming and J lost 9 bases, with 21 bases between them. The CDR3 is CASSKDREGRWTQYF. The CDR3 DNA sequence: TGTGCCAGCAGTAAGGACAGGGAGGGCCGGTGGACGCAGTATTTT.

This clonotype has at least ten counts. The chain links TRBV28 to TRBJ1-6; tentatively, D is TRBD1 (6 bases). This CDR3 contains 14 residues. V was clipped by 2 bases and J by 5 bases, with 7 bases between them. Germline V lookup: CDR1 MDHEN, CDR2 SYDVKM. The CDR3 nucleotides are TGTGCCAGCAGTTTAAGGACAGATAATTCACCCCTCCACTTT. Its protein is CASSLRTDNSPLHF.

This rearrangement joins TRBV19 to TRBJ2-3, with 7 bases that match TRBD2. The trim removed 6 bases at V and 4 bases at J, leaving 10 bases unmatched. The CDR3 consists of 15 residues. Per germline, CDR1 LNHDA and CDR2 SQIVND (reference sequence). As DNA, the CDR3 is TGTGCCAGTAGAGGGAGGGCCGTGGGCGCAGATACGCAGTATTTT. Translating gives CASRGRAVGADTQYF.

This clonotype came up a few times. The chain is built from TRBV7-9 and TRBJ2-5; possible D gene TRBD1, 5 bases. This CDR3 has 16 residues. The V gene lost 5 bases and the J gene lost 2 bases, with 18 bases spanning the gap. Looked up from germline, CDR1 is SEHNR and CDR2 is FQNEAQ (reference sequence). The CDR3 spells CASSTSWGPTQETQYF. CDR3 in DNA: TGTGCCAGCAGCACATCCTGGGGCCCCACTCAAGAGACCCAGTACTTC.

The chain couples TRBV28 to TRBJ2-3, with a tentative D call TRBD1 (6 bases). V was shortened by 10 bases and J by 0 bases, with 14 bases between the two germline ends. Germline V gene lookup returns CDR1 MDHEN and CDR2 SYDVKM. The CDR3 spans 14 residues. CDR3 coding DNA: TGTGCCATCAAAGAGGACAGTAGCACAGATACGCAGTATTTT. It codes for CAIKEDSSTDTQYF.

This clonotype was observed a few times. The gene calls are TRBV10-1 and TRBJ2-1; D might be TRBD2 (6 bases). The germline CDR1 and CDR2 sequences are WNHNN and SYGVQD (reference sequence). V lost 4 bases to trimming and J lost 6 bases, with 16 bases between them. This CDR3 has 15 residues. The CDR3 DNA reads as TGCGCCAGCAGTGTAGGAGGGAGAAGCGGCAATGAGCAGTTCTTC. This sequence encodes CASSVGGRSGNEQFF.

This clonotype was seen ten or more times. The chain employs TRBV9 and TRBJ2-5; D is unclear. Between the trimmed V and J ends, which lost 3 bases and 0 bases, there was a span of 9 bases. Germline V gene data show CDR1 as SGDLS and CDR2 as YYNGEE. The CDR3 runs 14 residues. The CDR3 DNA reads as TGTGCCAGCAGCGAATTTGGGAACCAAGAGACCCAGTACTTC. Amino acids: CASSEFGNQETQYF.

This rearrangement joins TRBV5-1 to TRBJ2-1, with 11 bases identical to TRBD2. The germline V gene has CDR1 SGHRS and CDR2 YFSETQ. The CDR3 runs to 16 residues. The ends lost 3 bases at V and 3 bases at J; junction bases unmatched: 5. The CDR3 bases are TGCGCCAGCAGCTCAGGGGGGACTAGCGGCTACAATGAGCAGTTCTTC. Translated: CASSSGGTSGYNEQFF. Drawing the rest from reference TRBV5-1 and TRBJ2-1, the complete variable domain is KAGVTQTPRYLIKTRGQQVTLSCSPISGHRSVSWYQQTPGQGLQFLFEYFSETQRNKGNFPGRFSGRQFSNSRSEMNVSTLELGDSALYLCASSSGGTSGYNEQFFGPGTRLTVL.

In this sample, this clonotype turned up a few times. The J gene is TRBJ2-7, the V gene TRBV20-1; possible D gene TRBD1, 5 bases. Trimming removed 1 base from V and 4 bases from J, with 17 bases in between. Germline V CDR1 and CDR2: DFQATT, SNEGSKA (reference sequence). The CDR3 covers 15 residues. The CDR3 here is CSARGTQGRLYEQYF. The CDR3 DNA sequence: TGCAGTGCTAGAGGAACTCAGGGCAGGCTTTACGAGCAGTACTTC.